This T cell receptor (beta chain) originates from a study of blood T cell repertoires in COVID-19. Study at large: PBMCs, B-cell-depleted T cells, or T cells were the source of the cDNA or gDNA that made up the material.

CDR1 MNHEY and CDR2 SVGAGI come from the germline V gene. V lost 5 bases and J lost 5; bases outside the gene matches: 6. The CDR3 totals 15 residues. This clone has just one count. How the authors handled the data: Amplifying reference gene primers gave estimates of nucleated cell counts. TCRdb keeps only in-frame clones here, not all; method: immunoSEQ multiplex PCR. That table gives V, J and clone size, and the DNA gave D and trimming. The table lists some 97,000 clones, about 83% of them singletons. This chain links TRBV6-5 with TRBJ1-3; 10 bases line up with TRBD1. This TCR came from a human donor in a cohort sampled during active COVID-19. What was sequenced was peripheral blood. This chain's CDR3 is CASSKGQGIRNTIYF. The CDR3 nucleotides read TGTGCCAGCAGTAAGGGACAGGGGATAAGAAACACCATATATTTT.